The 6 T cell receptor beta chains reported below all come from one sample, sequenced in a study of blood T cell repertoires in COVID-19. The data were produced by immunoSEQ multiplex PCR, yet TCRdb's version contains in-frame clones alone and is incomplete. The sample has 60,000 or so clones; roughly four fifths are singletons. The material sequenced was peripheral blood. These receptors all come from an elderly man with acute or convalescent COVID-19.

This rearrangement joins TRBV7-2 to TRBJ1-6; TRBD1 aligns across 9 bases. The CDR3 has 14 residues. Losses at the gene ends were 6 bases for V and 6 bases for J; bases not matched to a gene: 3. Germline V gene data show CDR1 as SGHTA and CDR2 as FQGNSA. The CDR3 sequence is CASRVDRGNSPLHF. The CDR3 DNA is TGTGCCAGCAGAGTGGACAGGGGTAATTCACCCCTCCACTTT.

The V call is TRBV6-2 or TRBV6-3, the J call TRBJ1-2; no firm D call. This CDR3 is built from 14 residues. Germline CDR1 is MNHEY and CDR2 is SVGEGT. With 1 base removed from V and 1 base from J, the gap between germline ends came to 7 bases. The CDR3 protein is CASSYLGVNYGYTF. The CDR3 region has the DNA TGTGCCAGCAGTTACTTGGGAGTTAACTATGGCTACACCTTC.

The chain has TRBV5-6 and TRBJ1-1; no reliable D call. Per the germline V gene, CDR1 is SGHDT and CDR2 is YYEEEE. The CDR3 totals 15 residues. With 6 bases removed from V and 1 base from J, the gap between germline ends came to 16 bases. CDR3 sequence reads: CASTTVGLRNTEAFF. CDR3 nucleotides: TGTGCCAGCACCACAGTGGGTCTCAGGAACACTGAAGCTTTCTTT.

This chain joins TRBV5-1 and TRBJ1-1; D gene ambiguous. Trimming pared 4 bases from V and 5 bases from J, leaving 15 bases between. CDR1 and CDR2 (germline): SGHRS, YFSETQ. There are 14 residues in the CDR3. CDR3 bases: TGCGCCAGCAGCGACGGAGGCGGCGGTACTGAAGCTTTCTTT. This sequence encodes CASSDGGGGTEAFF.

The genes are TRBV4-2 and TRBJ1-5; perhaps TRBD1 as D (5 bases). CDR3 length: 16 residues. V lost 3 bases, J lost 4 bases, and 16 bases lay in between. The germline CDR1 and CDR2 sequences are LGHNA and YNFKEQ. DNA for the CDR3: TGTGCCAGCAGCCAGGAATTGTGGGGCCAAAATCAGCCCCAGCATTTT. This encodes CASSQELWGQNQPQHF.

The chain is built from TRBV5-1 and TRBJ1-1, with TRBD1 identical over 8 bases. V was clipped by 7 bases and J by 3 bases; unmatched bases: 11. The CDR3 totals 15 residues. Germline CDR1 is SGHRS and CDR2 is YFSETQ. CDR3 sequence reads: CASSTGVSVDTEAFF. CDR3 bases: TGCGCCAGCTCGACAGGGGTTTCTGTGGACACTGAAGCTTTCTTT.